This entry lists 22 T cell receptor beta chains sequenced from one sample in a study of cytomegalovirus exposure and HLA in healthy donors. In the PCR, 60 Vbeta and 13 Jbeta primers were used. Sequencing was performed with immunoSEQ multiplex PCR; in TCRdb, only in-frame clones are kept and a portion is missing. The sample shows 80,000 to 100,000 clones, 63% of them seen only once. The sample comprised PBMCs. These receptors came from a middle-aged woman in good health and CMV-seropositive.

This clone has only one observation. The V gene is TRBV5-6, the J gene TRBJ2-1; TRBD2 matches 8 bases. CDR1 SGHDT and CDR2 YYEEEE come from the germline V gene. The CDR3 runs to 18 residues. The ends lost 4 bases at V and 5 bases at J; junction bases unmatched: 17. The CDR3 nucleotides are TGTGCCAGCAGCCCTCTAGACAACCCAGCGGGAGCTCACAATGAGCAGTTCTTC. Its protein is CASSPLDNPAGAHNEQFF. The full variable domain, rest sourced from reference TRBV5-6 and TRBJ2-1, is DAGVTQSPTHLIKTRGQQVTLRCSPKSGHDTVSWYQQALGQGPQFIFQYYEEEERQRGNFPDRFSGHQFPNYSSELNVNALLLGDSALYLCASSPLDNPAGAHNEQFFGPGTRLTVL.

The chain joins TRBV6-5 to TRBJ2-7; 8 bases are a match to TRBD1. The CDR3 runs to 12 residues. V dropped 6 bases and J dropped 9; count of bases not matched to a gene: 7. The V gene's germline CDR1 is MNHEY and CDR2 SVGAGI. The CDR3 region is CASRNRGKSQYF. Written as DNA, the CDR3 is TGTGCCAGCAGAAACAGGGGGAAGTCGCAGTACTTC.

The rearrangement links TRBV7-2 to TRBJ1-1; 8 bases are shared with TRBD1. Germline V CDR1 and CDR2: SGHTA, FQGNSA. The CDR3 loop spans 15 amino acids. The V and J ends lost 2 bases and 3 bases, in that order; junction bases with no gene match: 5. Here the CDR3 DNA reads TGTGCCAGCAGCTTATTGGGACAGGAATACACTGAAGCTTTCTTT. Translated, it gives CASSLLGQEYTEAFF.

The CDR3 DNA reads as TGTGCCAGCAGCTCGGCGGGGACTAGCGGAAACAATGAGCAGTTCTTC. Translation gives CASSSAGTSGNNEQFF. This chain joins TRBV7-2 and TRBJ2-1, with 11 positions matching TRBD2. J was trimmed by 5 bases and V by 4 bases; bases with no gene match: 7. CDR3 size: 16 residues. Per the germline V gene, CDR1 is SGHTA and CDR2 is FQGNSA.

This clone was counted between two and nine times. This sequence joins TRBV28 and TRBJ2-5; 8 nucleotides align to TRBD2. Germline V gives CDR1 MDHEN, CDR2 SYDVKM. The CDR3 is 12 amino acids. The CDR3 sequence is CPRGGRGGTQYF. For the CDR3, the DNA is TGTCCCCGGGGGGGAAGGGGTGGGACCCAGTACTTC.

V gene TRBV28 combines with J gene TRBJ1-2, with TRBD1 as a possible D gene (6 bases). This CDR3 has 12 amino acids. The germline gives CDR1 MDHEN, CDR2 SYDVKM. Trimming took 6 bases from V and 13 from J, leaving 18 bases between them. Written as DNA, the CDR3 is TGTGCCAGCAGACTCGGGCAGGGGCGTCCCACCTTC. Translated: CASRLGQGRPTF.

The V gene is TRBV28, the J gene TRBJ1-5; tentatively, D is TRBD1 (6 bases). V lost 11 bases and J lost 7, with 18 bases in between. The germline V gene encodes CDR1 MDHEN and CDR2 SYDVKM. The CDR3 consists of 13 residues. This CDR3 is CASRTGPGQPQHF. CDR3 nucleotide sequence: TGTGCCTCACGCACAGGGCCGGGCCAGCCCCAGCATTTT.

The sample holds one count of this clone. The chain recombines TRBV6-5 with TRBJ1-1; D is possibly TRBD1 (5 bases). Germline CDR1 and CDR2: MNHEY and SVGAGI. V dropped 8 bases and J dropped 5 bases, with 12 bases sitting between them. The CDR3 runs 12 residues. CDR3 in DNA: TGTGCCAGCCGCGGGACGGGGACTGAAGCTTTCTTT. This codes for CASRGTGTEAFF.

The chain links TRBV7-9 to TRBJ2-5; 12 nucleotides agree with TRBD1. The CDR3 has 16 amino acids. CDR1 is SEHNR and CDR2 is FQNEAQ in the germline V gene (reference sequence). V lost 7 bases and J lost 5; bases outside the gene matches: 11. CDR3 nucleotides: TGTGCCAGCACCGGGGGGGACAGGGGGCTTGCGGAGACCCAGTACTTC. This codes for CASTGGDRGLAETQYF. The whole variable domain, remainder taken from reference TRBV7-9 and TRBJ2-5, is DTGVSQNPRHKITKRGQNVTFRCDPISEHNRLYWYRQTLGQGPEFLTYFQNEAQLEKSRLLSDRFSAERPKGSFSTLEIQRTEQGDSAMYLCASTGGDRGLAETQYFGPGTRLLVL.

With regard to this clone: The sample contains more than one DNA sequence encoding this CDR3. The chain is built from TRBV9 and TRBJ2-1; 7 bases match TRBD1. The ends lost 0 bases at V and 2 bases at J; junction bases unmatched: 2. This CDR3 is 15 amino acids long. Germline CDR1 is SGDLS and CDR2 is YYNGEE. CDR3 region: CASSVGQGPYNEQFF. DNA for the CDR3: TGTGCCAGCAGCGTAGGACAGGGCCCCTACAATGAGCAGTTCTTC.

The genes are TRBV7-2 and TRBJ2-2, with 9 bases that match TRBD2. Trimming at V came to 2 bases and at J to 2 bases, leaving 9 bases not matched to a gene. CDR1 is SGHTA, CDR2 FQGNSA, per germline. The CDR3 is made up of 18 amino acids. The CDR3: CASSLLWGGRVNTGELFF. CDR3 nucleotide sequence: TGTGCCAGCAGCTTATTGTGGGGCGGGAGGGTAAACACCGGGGAGCTGTTTTTT.

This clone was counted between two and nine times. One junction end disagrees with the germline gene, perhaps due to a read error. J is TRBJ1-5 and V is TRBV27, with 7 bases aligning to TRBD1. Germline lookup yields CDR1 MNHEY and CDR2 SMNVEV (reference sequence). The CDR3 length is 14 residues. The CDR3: CASSVSTGHQPQHF. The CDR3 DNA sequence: TGTGCCAGCAGTGTATCGACAGGGCATCAGCCCCAGCATTTT.

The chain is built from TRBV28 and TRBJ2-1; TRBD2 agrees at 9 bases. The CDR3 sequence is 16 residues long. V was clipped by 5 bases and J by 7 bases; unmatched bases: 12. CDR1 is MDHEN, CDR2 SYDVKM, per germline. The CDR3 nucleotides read TGTGCCAGCAGTCACGCGGGGACTAGCCCGGGAAATGAGCAGTTCTTC. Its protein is CASSHAGTSPGNEQFF.

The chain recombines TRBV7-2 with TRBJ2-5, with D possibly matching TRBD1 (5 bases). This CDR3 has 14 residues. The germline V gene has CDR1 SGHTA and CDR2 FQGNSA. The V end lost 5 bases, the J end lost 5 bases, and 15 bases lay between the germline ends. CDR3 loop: CASSPIRAFETQYF. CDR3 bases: TGTGCCAGCAGCCCCATCAGGGCCTTCGAGACCCAGTACTTC.

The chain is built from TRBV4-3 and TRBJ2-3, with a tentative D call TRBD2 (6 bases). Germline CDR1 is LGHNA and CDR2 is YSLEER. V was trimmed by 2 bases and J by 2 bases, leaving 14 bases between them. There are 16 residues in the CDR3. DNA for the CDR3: TGCGCCAGCAGCCAATCTTTAGCGGAGATCACAGATACGCAGTATTTT. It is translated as CASSQSLAEITDTQYF.

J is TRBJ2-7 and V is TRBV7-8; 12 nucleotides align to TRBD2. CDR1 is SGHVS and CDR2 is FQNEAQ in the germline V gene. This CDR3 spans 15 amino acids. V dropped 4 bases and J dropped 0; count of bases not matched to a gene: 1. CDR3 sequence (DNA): TGTGCCAGCAGCTCGACTAGCGGGGGCTCCTACGAGCAGTACTTC. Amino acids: CASSSTSGGSYEQYF.

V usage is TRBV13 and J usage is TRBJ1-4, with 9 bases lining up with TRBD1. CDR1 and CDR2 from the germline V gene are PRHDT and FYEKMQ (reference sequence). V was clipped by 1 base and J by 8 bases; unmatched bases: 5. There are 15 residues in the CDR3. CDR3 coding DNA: TGTGCCAGCAGCTTAGCGAGACAGGGGGACGAAAAACTGTTTTTT. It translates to CASSLARQGDEKLFF.

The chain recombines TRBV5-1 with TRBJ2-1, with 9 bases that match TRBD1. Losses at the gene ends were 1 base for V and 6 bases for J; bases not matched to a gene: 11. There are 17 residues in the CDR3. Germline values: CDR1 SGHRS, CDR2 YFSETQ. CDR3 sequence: CASSLRPYLGQGNEQFF. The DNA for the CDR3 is TGCGCCAGCAGCTTGAGACCCTACTTGGGACAGGGCAATGAGCAGTTCTTC.

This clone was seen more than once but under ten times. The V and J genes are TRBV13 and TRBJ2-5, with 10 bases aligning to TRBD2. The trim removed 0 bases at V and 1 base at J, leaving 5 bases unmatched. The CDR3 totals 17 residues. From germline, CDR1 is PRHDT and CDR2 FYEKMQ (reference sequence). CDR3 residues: CASSLGPSGGSQETQYF. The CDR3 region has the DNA TGTGCCAGCAGCTTAGGACCTAGCGGGGGATCCCAAGAGACCCAGTACTTC.

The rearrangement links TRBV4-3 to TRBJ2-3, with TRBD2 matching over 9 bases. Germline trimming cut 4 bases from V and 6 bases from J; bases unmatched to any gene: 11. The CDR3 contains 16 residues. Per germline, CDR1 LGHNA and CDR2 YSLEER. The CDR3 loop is CASSRLAGEGGDTQYF. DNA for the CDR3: TGCGCCAGCAGCCGATTAGCGGGAGAGGGGGGGGATACGCAGTATTTT.

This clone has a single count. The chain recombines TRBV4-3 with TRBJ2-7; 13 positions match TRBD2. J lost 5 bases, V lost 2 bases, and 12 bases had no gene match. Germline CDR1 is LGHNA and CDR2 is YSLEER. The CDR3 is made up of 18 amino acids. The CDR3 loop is CASSQSHLTSGRVHEQYF. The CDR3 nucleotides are TGCGCCAGCAGCCAATCCCATTTAACTAGCGGGAGGGTCCACGAGCAGTACTTC.

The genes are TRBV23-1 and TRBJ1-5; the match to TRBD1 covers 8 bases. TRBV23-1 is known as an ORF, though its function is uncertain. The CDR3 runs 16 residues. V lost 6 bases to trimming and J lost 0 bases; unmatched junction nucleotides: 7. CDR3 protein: CASRHRTGYSNQPQHF. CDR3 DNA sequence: TGCGCCAGCAGGCATCGGACAGGGTATAGCAATCAGCCCCAGCATTTT.